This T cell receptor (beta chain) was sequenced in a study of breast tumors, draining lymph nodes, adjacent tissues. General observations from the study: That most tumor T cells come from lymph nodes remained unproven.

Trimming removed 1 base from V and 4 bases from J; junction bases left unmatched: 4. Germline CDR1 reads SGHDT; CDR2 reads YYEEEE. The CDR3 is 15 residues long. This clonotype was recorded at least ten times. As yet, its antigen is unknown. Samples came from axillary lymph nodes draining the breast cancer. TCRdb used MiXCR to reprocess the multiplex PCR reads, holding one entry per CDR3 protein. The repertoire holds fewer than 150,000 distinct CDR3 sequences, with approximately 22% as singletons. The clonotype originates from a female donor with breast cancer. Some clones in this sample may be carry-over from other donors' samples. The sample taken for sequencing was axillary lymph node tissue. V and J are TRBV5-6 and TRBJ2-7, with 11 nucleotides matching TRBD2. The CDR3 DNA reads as TGTGCCAGCAGCTTGATACTAGCGGGAGCTTACGAGCAGTACTTC. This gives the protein CASSLILAGAYEQYF.